The 21 T cell receptor beta chains reported below all come from one sample, sequenced in a study of blood T cell repertoires in COVID-19. Using immunoSEQ multiplex PCR, the repertoire was profiled, and TCRdb retains in-frame clones only, with some absent. Counted here are fewer than 200,000 clones, roughly 80% occurring once; the ten biggest clones make up 6.9%. The sequenced sample was peripheral blood. The receptor source for this set is a man in his 60s with acute or convalescent COVID-19.

This clone was found a few times. V gene TRBV3-1 (or the pseudogene TRBV3-2) combines with J gene TRBJ2-7, with D possibly TRBD2 on 6 matching bases. The germline V and J ends were trimmed by 1 base and 5 bases, with 12 bases remaining between them. The V gene's germline CDR1 is LGHDT and CDR2 YNNKEL (reference sequence). The CDR3 sequence is 14 residues long. CDR3: CASSQGTGEDEQYF. The CDR3, as DNA: TGTGCCAGCAGCCAAGGGACGGGAGAAGACGAGCAGTACTTC.

This clone was found a few times. The chain employs TRBV5-5 and TRBJ2-7; 10 nucleotides align to TRBD1. The CDR3 spans 16 residues. Germline loops: CDR1 SGHKS, CDR2 YYEKEE (reference sequence). Trimming removed 1 base from V and 6 bases from J; junction bases left unmatched: 10. The CDR3 sequence: CASSLLWGTGVPEQYF. The CDR3 bases are TGTGCCAGCAGCTTGTTGTGGGGGACAGGGGTGCCCGAGCAGTACTTC.

The V and J genes are TRBV6-5 and TRBJ1-2, with D possibly matching TRBD1 (6 bases). This CDR3 has 14 amino acids. Trimming left V 5 bases short and J 8 bases short, with 18 bases between. CDR1 MNHEY and CDR2 SVGAGI come from the germline V gene. CDR3 protein: CASSTQGIESGYTF. The CDR3 bases are TGTGCCAGCAGTACTCAGGGGATCGAGAGCGGCTACACCTTC.

The chain couples TRBV7-2 to TRBJ2-1, with 14 nucleotides matching TRBD2. V lost 5 bases, J lost 7 bases, and 7 bases stayed unmatched. CDR1 SGHTA and CDR2 FQGNSA come from the germline V gene. The CDR3 has 16 residues. CDR3 residues: CASSPRLAGGGNEQFF. The DNA of the CDR3 is TGTGCCAGCAGCCCGCGACTAGCGGGGGGGGGTAATGAGCAGTTCTTC.

This chain joins TRBV18 and TRBJ1-2, with D unclear. Germline lookup yields CDR1 KGHSH and CDR2 LQKENI. The CDR3 contains 13 residues. The germline V and J ends were trimmed by 3 bases and 1 base, with 6 bases remaining between them. The CDR3, as DNA: TGTGCCAGCTCACCGCAGGATAACTATGGCTACACCTTC. This translates into CASSPQDNYGYTF.

V is TRBV12-3 or TRBV12-4 and J is TRBJ1-5; D gene uncertain. Trimming removed 3 bases from V and 6 bases from J, with 6 bases in between. CDR3 length: 12 amino acids. CDR3 nucleotide sequence: TGTGCCAGCAGTTTCGGTCCTCAGCCCCAGCATTTT. Translated, it gives CASSFGPQPQHF.

The chain has TRBV6-2 or TRBV6-3 and TRBJ1-1; a weak D match, TRBD1 (6 bases). This CDR3 spans 15 amino acids. V lost 11 bases and J lost 0, with 19 bases in between. The germline gives CDR1 MNHEY, CDR2 SVGEGT. The DNA of the CDR3 is TGTGCCGGCCGCCCCCAACAGGGAATGAACACTGAAGCTTTCTTT. Amino acids: CAGRPQQGMNTEAFF.

CDR3 sequence (DNA): TGTGCCAGCAGCCAAGGAGGGCAGGGGGCGCGTGGCTACACCTTC. Translation: CASSQGGQGARGYTF. The rearrangement links TRBV3-1 (or the pseudogene TRBV3-2) to TRBJ1-2, with 8 bases aligning to TRBD1. After removal of 1 base from V and 7 bases from J, the junction contained 8 bases not matched to a gene. This CDR3 contains 15 residues. The germline V gene encodes CDR1 LGHDT and CDR2 YNNKEL (reference sequence).

This chain links TRBV7-9 with TRBJ1-5; TRBD1 might be the D (5 bases). The germline V and J ends were trimmed by 1 base and 5 bases, with 12 bases remaining between them. Per the germline V gene, CDR1 is SEHNR and CDR2 is FQNEAQ (reference sequence). This CDR3 comprises 15 residues. CDR3 sequence: CASSLGGERDQPQHF. The CDR3 region has the DNA TGTGCCAGCAGCTTAGGAGGGGAGCGGGATCAGCCCCAGCATTTT.

This sequence joins TRBV7-9 and TRBJ1-4; possibly TRBD1 for D (5 bases). V lost 5 bases to trimming and J lost 3 bases, with 10 bases between them. The CDR3 runs 14 residues. From germline, CDR1 is SEHNR and CDR2 FQNEAQ (reference sequence). The CDR3 DNA reads as TGTGCCAGCAGCGAACGACAGTCTAATGAAAAACTGTTTTTT. This translates into CASSERQSNEKLFF.

The gene calls are TRBV14 and TRBJ1-6; 8 nucleotides line up with TRBD1. The CDR3 sequence is 17 residues long. The germline gives CDR1 SGHDN, CDR2 FVKESK. With 2 bases clipped from V and 7 bases from J, the junction kept 10 bases outside the gene matches. CDR3 residues: CASSQFETGVWNSPLHF. In DNA, the CDR3 is TGTGCCAGCAGCCAATTTGAGACAGGGGTTTGGAATTCACCCCTCCACTTT.

V and J are TRBV21-1 and TRBJ2-7; the table's D call, TRBD1, has no DNA check behind it. TRBV21-1 is given as a pseudogene. There are 17 residues in the CDR3. CDR3 sequence reads: CASSPRGRTGVHYEQYF. The CDR3 DNA reads as TGTGCCAGCAGCCCAAGAGGCAGGACAGGGGTACACTACGAGCAGTACTTC.

The genes are TRBV6-2 or TRBV6-3 and TRBJ2-7, with 10 bases lining up with TRBD2. Germline-derived CDR1 and CDR2 are MNHEY and SVGEGT. The CDR3 loop spans 17 amino acids. V lost 2 bases, J lost 4 bases, and 11 bases stayed unmatched. The CDR3, as DNA: TGTGCCAGCAGTTACAACCTAGCGGGGGCCCCGATTTACGAGCAGTACTTC. Protein: CASSYNLAGAPIYEQYF.

The genes are TRBV9 and TRBJ1-6; D is undetermined. The CDR3 runs to 14 residues. Trimming pared 0 bases from V and 5 bases from J, leaving 6 bases between. The germline V gene encodes CDR1 SGDLS and CDR2 YYNGEE. CDR3 amino acids: CASSVASHNSPLHF. CDR3 DNA: TGTGCCAGCAGCGTAGCGAGTCATAATTCACCCCTCCACTTT. The full variable domain, completed using reference TRBV9 and TRBJ1-6, is DSGVTQTPKHLITATGQRVTLRCSPRSGDLSVYWYQQSLDQGLQFLIQYYNGEERAKGNILERFSAQQFPDLHSELNLSSLELGDSALYFCASSVASHNSPLHFGNGTRLTVT.

This chain uses TRBV20-1 with TRBJ2-7; the D gene is possibly TRBD2 (6 bases). V was pared by 4 bases and J by 2 bases, with 6 bases between. CDR3 length equals 11 residues. CDR1 DFQATT and CDR2 SNEGSKA come from the germline V gene (reference sequence). The CDR3 DNA reads as TGCAGTGCTACGGGGGCCTACGAGCAGTACTTC. As protein: CSATGAYEQYF.

V usage is TRBV15 and J usage is TRBJ2-5; 7 positions match TRBD1. The trim removed 0 bases at V and 5 bases at J, leaving 6 bases unmatched. This CDR3 has 15 residues. Germline CDR1 LNHNV, CDR2 YYDKDF (reference sequence). The DNA for the CDR3 is TGTGCCACCAGCAGAGATAAGACAGGGCTGGAGACCCAGTACTTC. Amino acids: CATSRDKTGLETQYF.

The chain combines TRBV9 with TRBJ1-1; D not resolved. The ends were cut back, 0 bases at V and 4 bases at J, with 13 bases in the middle. Germline CDR1 and CDR2: SGDLS and YYNGEE. This CDR3 contains 15 residues. CDR3 protein: CASSVGRGRGTEAFF. DNA of the CDR3: TGTGCCAGCAGCGTAGGCCGGGGTCGGGGCACTGAAGCTTTCTTT.

The genes are TRBV5-6 and TRBJ1-2; 7 bases line up with TRBD1. The germline V gene encodes CDR1 SGHDT and CDR2 YYEEEE. The CDR3 runs to 15 residues. Losses at the gene ends were 3 bases for V and 14 bases for J; bases not matched to a gene: 19. CDR3 sequence: CASSWGSTGTSGDTF. DNA of the CDR3: TGTGCCAGCAGCTGGGGCTCGACAGGGACCTCAGGGGATACCTTC.

J is TRBJ1-2 and V is TRBV14, with 10 bases matching TRBD1. CDR3 size: 16 residues. Germline trimming cut 3 bases from V and 2 bases from J; bases unmatched to any gene: 6. Germline V gives CDR1 SGHDN, CDR2 FVKESK. The CDR3 region is CASSQRQGAQNYGYTF. As DNA, the CDR3 is TGTGCCAGCAGCCAGAGACAGGGGGCGCAGAACTATGGCTACACCTTC.

The genes are TRBV5-6 and TRBJ2-3; TRBD2 might be the D (6 bases). Trimming stripped 4 bases from V and 4 bases from J, with 13 bases between. Germline V gives CDR1 SGHDT, CDR2 YYEEEE. The CDR3 sequence is 14 residues long. CDR3 in amino acids: CASSPGTYADTQYF. The CDR3, as DNA: TGTGCCAGCAGCCCAGGGACTTACGCAGATACGCAGTATTTT.

The rearrangement joins TRBV24-1 to TRBJ2-1; 8 bases fit TRBD1. There are 17 residues in the CDR3. Germline trimming cut 4 bases from V and 6 bases from J; bases unmatched to any gene: 13. Looked up from germline, CDR1 is KGHDR and CDR2 is SFDVKD. This CDR3 is CATSDLDQDRARNEQFF. For the CDR3, the DNA is TGTGCCACCAGTGACTTAGACCAGGACAGGGCTCGCAATGAGCAGTTCTTC.